The present TCR beta chain was sequenced within a study of identical twins' blood T cells. TCRdb fed the 5' RACE reads into MiXCR, producing one record per CDR3 protein. The sample yields fewer than 450,000 distinct CDR3 sequences, under 30% seen once. Notes on the study in general: Shared CDR3 clonotype counts between two donors mainly tracked the product of their cloneset sizes, twins included. Each donor's most abundant TCRbeta clonotypes shared more CDR3 sequences with her twin than unrelated donors.

Details on this clonotype: Its antigen remains unknown.

J lost 2 bases, V lost 3 bases, and 4 bases had no gene match. This CDR3 has 14 amino acids. Looked up from germline, CDR1 is DFQATT and CDR2 is SNEGSKA (reference sequence). The donors were healthy female monozygous twins, three pairs in total. The TCR sequence derives from a woman aged 18-55 years in good health. The rearrangement joins TRBV20-1 to TRBJ2-7; 10 positions agree with TRBD1. Specimen: PBMCs. The DNA for the CDR3 is TGCAGTGCTAGTAGGGGACAGGGGACCTACGAGCAGTACTTC. Translating gives CSASRGQGTYEQYF.